Shown below are 7 T cell receptor beta chains from a single sample sequenced in a study of blood T cell repertoires in COVID-19. Here immunoSEQ multiplex PCR was the method, and the copy in TCRdb shows in-frame clones only, minus some. The sample comprises 330,000 or so clones, 92% of which are singletons, and approximately 18% rests with the top ten. Sequenced material: PBMCs or T cells enriched from blood (not recorded which). All receptors derive from a woman under 40 who had recovered from COVID-19.

This chain links TRBV11-3 with TRBJ1-4, with 10 bases matching TRBD1. This CDR3 comprises 15 residues. The germline gives CDR1 SGHNT, CDR2 YENEEA. J was trimmed by 8 bases and V by 5 bases; bases with no gene match: 8. The chain's CDR3 is CASSLGQGGREKLFF. The CDR3, as DNA: TGTGCCAGCAGCCTTGGACAGGGGGGCAGAGAAAAACTGTTTTTT.

V gene TRBV2 combines with J gene TRBJ1-3, with D perhaps matching TRBD1 (5 bases). Germline CDR1 is SNHLY and CDR2 is FYNNEI. V lost 11 bases, J lost 4 bases, and 18 bases lay in between. The CDR3 has 14 amino acids. In DNA, the CDR3 is TGTGCCTGTTACCACCAGGGCTCCGGAAACACCATATATTTT. The encoded protein is CACYHQGSGNTIYF.

The chain carries TRBV6-2 or TRBV6-3 and TRBJ2-2; 7 bases map to TRBD2. The trim removed 5 bases at V and 2 bases at J, leaving 2 bases unmatched. The CDR3 spans 14 residues. Looked up from germline, CDR1 is MNHEY and CDR2 is SVGEGT. CDR3 region: CASSRDYNTGELFF. DNA of the CDR3: TGTGCCAGCAGTAGGGACTACAACACCGGGGAGCTGTTTTTT.

This chain connects TRBV7-8 to TRBJ1-1; TRBD1 might be the D (6 bases). The germline V and J ends were trimmed by 5 bases and 0 bases, with 13 bases remaining between them. From germline, CDR1 is SGHVS and CDR2 FQNEAQ. This CDR3 spans 15 amino acids. CDR3 sequence reads: CASSLDGQLNTEAFF. The CDR3 bases are TGTGCCAGCAGCCTAGATGGACAGCTGAACACTGAAGCTTTCTTT.

The chain has TRBV7-8 and TRBJ1-3; D is undetermined. V was cut by 5 bases and J by 4 bases, with 15 bases left in between. Germline CDR1 and CDR2: SGHVS and FQNEAQ. The CDR3 contains 15 residues. CDR3 DNA: TGTGCCAGCAGCCTACTCCCGGGTGTAGGAAACACCATATATTTT. Its protein is CASSLLPGVGNTIYF.

The chain joins TRBV27 to TRBJ2-5; 7 bases are shared with TRBD1. Losses at the gene ends were 3 bases for V and 3 bases for J; bases not matched to a gene: 7. Germline-derived CDR1 and CDR2 are MNHEY and SMNVEV (reference sequence). The CDR3 is made up of 15 amino acids. The CDR3 nucleotides are TGTGCCAGCAGTTTCTACCCTACAGGGGAAGAGACCCAGTACTTC. Protein: CASSFYPTGEETQYF.

The rearrangement links TRBV5-4 to TRBJ1-2, with 7 nucleotides matching TRBD1. This CDR3 has 13 residues. The germline gives CDR1 SGHNT, CDR2 YYREEE (reference sequence). After removal of 3 bases from V and 3 bases from J, the junction contained 2 bases not matched to a gene. CDR3 in amino acids: CASSSTGDYGYTF. In DNA form, the CDR3 reads TGTGCCAGCAGCTCCACAGGGGACTATGGCTACACCTTC. Filled out from reference TRBV5-4 and TRBJ1-2, the complete variable domain reads ETGVTQSPTHLIKTRGQQVTLRCSSQSGHNTVSWYQQALGQGPQFIFQYYREEENGRGNFPPRFSGLQFPNYSSELNVNALELDDSALYLCASSSTGDYGYTFGSGTRLTVV.